These 14 T cell receptor beta chains were sequenced from one sample in a study of T cells in Graves' hyperthyroidism and ophthalmopathy. RNA transcripts yielded amplified TCR beta CDR3 regions. A first-round RT-PCR of the TCR CDR3 used the HTBI primer set. TCRdb itself ran the multiplex PCR reads through MiXCR, one entry per CDR3 protein. The sample shows some 620,000 distinct CDR3 sequences, under 20% of them seen only once. Sample: blood. All receptors come from a woman in her thirties with Graves' hyperthyroidism.

As to this clonotype: With a much larger clone just one base away, this may be a read error. This chain's CDR3 is CSVLSGRNNEQYF. The CDR3 DNA follows: TGCAGCGTTCTTAGCGGGAGGAACAATGAGCAGTACTTC. The chain couples TRBV29-1 to TRBJ2-1; 10 positions match TRBD2. The tail of the sequence fits TRBJ2-7 better, so the J call may be wrong. The length of the CDR3 is 13 residues. The germline V gene encodes CDR1 SQVTM and CDR2 ANQGSEA.

This clonotype has more than one count but fewer than ten. The chain is built from TRBV6-2 or TRBV6-3 and TRBJ1-2; a weak D match, TRBD1 (5 bases). Germline V gene sequence: CDR1 MNHEY, CDR2 SVGEGT. The CDR3 has 16 residues. V shed 10 bases and J shed 6 bases, with 27 bases lying between them. The DNA for the CDR3 is TGTGCCACCACCTCCCCAACGCAGGGTTTCATCGATGGCTACACCTTC. As protein: CATTSPTQGFIDGYTF.

The chain employs TRBV20-1 and TRBJ1-6; D is unresolved. Germline V gene sequence: CDR1 DFQATT, CDR2 SNEGSKA (reference sequence). The length of the CDR3 is 16 residues. V was trimmed by 2 bases and J by 0 bases, leaving 11 bases between them. CDR3 protein: CSARQDWSSYNSPLHF. Written as DNA, the CDR3 is TGCAGTGCTAGACAAGATTGGAGCTCCTATAATTCACCCCTCCACTTT.

This clonotype was seen only a few times. The chain recombines TRBV28 with TRBJ2-3; 12 bases match TRBD2. The CDR3 spans 17 residues. Germline CDR1 reads MDHEN; CDR2 reads SYDVKM. V trimming: 0 bases; J trimming: 6 bases; junction bases outside the gene matches: 7. The CDR3 DNA reads TGTGCCAGCAGTTTATGGGAGCTAGCGGGAGGGCCGGATACGCAGTATTTT. Protein sequence: CASSLWELAGGPDTQYF. The whole variable domain, remainder taken from reference TRBV28 and TRBJ2-3, is DVKVTQSSRYLVKRTGEKVFLECVQDMDHENMFWYRQDPGLGLRLIYFSYDVKMKEKGDIPEGYSVSREKKERFSLILESASTNQTSMYLCASSLWELAGGPDTQYFGPGTRLTVL.

The table lists this clonotype with many counts. J is TRBJ2-3 and V is TRBV27; tentatively, D is TRBD2 (6 bases). CDR1 is MNHEY, CDR2 SMNVEV, per germline (reference sequence). The CDR3 sequence is 15 residues long. Trimming left V 9 bases short and J 2 bases short, with 18 bases between. CDR3 region: CASKSREISTDTQYF. The CDR3 coding sequence is TGTGCCAGTAAATCACGGGAGATTTCCACAGATACGCAGTATTTT.

Worth noting for this clonotype: Just one base apart from a much larger clone, this may be a read error. The DNA is omitted, as the CDR3 cannot be located on it reliably, and the CDR3 follows TCRdb's listing. The chain recombines TRBV7-2 with TRBJ2-1; no DNA check was done on the table's D call, TRBD1. Germline loops: CDR1 SGHTA, CDR2 FQGNSA. The CDR3 numbers 12 amino acids, ends counted. The CDR3: CASSFGTGIRFF.

This chain uses TRBV6-1 with TRBJ2-7; TRBD1 aligns across 10 bases. CDR1 and CDR2 from the germline V gene are MNHNS and SASEGT. Unmatched junction bases numbered 7, after V lost 7 bases and J lost 4 bases. The CDR3 loop spans 14 amino acids. DNA for the CDR3: TGTGCCAGCACCCGGGGACAGGGGACATACGAGCAGTACTTC. This encodes CASTRGQGTYEQYF.

This clonotype was seen at least ten times. The genes are TRBV7-8 and TRBJ2-7, with D tentatively TRBD2 (6 bases). The ends were cut back, 5 bases at V and 3 bases at J, with 14 bases in the middle. This CDR3 has 14 residues. The germline gives CDR1 SGHVS, CDR2 FQNEAQ. The CDR3 DNA follows: TGTGCCAGCAGCCACCCGGGACTCAACTACGAGCAGTACTTC. It encodes CASSHPGLNYEQYF.

The table lists this clonotype with a count of one. V is TRBV15 and J is TRBJ2-1, with a tentative D call TRBD1 (6 bases). Trimming pared 6 bases from V and 7 bases from J, leaving 19 bases between. The V gene's germline CDR1 is LNHNV and CDR2 YYDKDF (reference sequence). The CDR3 covers 15 residues. DNA for the CDR3: TGTGCCACCAGTAACTTAGGGGGTCGTGGGAATGAGCAGTTCTTC. This translates into CATSNLGGRGNEQFF.

This clonotype was seen a handful of times. The chain uses TRBV7-9 and TRBJ2-5; perhaps TRBD2 as D (5 bases). The CDR3 spans 14 residues. Germline V gene lookup returns CDR1 SEHNR and CDR2 FQNEAQ (reference sequence). The germline V and J ends were trimmed by 2 bases and 4 bases, with 11 bases remaining between them. The CDR3 bases are TGTGCCAGCAGCTTAAGGAGGAAGTCAGAGACCCAGTACTTC. As protein: CASSLRRKSETQYF. Based on the CDR3 plus reference TRBV7-9 and TRBJ2-5, the full variable domain is DTGVSQNPRHKITKRGQNVTFRCDPISEHNRLYWYRQTLGQGPEFLTYFQNEAQLEKSRLLSDRFSAERPKGSFSTLEIQRTEQGDSAMYLCASSLRRKSETQYFGPGTRLLVL.

The chain employs TRBV5-6 and TRBJ2-1, with 8 bases aligning to TRBD2. V shed 2 bases, J shed 6 bases, and the junction held 7 bases outside the gene matches. Per the germline V gene, CDR1 is SGHDT and CDR2 is YYEEEE. This CDR3 has 15 amino acids. The CDR3 region has the DNA TGTGCCAGCAGCTTTACTGGCGCGGGAGGCAATGAGCAGTTCTTC. Protein sequence: CASSFTGAGGNEQFF. The complete variable domain, with remaining parts taken from reference TRBV5-6 and TRBJ2-1, reads DAGVTQSPTHLIKTRGQQVTLRCSPKSGHDTVSWYQQALGQGPQFIFQYYEEEERQRGNFPDRFSGHQFPNYSSELNVNALLLGDSALYLCASSFTGAGGNEQFFGPGTRLTVL.

This clonotype was counted at least ten times. The chain has TRBV2 and TRBJ2-7; D is ambiguous. CDR1 is SNHLY and CDR2 is FYNNEI in the germline V gene. The V and J ends lost 4 bases and 4 bases respectively, with 11 bases between them. The CDR3 spans 13 residues. This CDR3 reads CASSGVGIYEQYF. CDR3 sequence (DNA): TGTGCCAGCAGTGGTGTCGGAATATACGAGCAGTACTTC.

The CDR3 DNA follows: TGTGCCAGCATTGGCGGGGTGAGCGATCAGCCCCAGCATTTT. Protein sequence: CASIGGVSDQPQHF. This chain links TRBV28 with TRBJ1-5; D unclear. Germline V gives CDR1 MDHEN, CDR2 SYDVKM. The ends were cut back, 7 bases at V and 5 bases at J, with 15 bases in the middle. This CDR3 comprises 14 residues. Combining the CDR3 with reference TRBV28 and TRBJ1-5 gives the whole variable domain DVKVTQSSRYLVKRTGEKVFLECVQDMDHENMFWYRQDPGLGLRLIYFSYDVKMKEKGDIPEGYSVSREKKERFSLILESASTNQTSMYLCASIGGVSDQPQHFGDGTRLSIL.

There are many counts of this clonotype. The V and J genes are TRBV29-1 and TRBJ2-7, with D unclear. The CDR3 sequence is 12 residues long. Germline values: CDR1 SQVTM, CDR2 ANQGSEA. Trimming shortened V by 4 bases and J by 0 bases, and 7 bases separated the two germline ends. CDR3: CSVVGNSYEQYF. In DNA, the CDR3 is TGCAGCGTTGTAGGGAACTCCTACGAGCAGTACTTC.